These T cell receptor beta chains were read from a single sample in a study of blood T cell repertoires in COVID-19. Using immunoSEQ multiplex PCR, the repertoire was profiled, and TCRdb retains in-frame clones only, with some absent. Counted here are about 210,000 clones, around nine tenths occurring once; the ten biggest clones make up about 4.8%. Material for sequencing was peripheral blood. The receptors were gathered from a woman in her thirties or forties with acute or convalescent COVID-19. CDR3s include the opening cysteine and the closing phenylalanine or tryptophan. A D gene is named only where the DNA matches it firmly.

v_gene	d_gene	j_gene	CDR3nt	CDR3aa
TRBV6-5	-	TRBJ1-1	TGTGCCAGCATTAATGGGAGTCCCATGAACACTGAAGCTTTCTTT	CASINGSPMNTEAFF
TRBV6-5	-	TRBJ2-1	TGTGCCAGCAACAGAGGGGGGGCTTTCAATGAGCAGTTCTTC	CASNRGGAFNEQFF
TRBV6-5	-	TRBJ1-1	TGTGCCAGCAACCGAGGGGGGGTGGGAACTGAAGCTTTCTTT	CASNRGGVGTEAFF
TRBV6-5	TRBD2	TRBJ2-1	TGTGCCAGCAGTTCAACTAGCGGGGGGGTCGCTGAGCAGTTCTTC	CASSSTSGGVAEQFF
TRBV7-8	-	TRBJ1-5	TGTGCCAGCAGCTTAGCGCTCCAGGGGAATCGGGGTCAGCCCCAGCATTTT	CASSLALQGNRGQPQHF
TRBV15	TRBD1	TRBJ1-1	TGTGCCACCAGCAGAGTGGGACAGGGAAAGAACACTGAAGCTTTCTTT	CATSRVGQGKNTEAFF
TRBV20-1	-	TRBJ2-1	TGCAGTGCTCGGACAGTTAGAGAGTTCTTC	CSARTVREFF
TRBV18	TRBD1	TRBJ1-1	TGTGCCAGCTCAAGACCAGGACAGGGGGGAACTGAAGCTTTCTTT	CASSRPGQGGTEAFF
TRBV24-1	TRBD2	TRBJ2-1	TGTGCCACCAGTGGAATAGCGGGGAGCTCCTACAATGAGCAGTTCTTC	CATSGIAGSSYNEQFF
TRBV4-2	TRBD1	TRBJ1-2	TGTGCCAGCAGCCAAGTACAGGGGCTCTCCCAAACCTATGGCTACACCTTC	CASSQVQGLSQTYGYTF
TRBV2	TRBD2	TRBJ2-2	TGTGCCAGCAACAGACCGGGACTAGCGAAGAACACCGGGGAGCTGTTTTTT	CASNRPGLAKNTGELFF
TRBV2	TRBD1	TRBJ1-5	TGTGCCAGCAGTGAAGGACAGGGGTACAATCAGCCCCAGCATTTT	CASSEGQGYNQPQHF
TRBV5-1	TRBD1	TRBJ1-2	TGCGCCAGCAGCTATTGGACAGGGAGGGCTGGCTACACCTTC	CASSYWTGRAGYTF
TRBV5-5	TRBD1	TRBJ1-6	TGTGCCAGCAGGCAAGGGGGCGGGGAAAATTCACCCCTCCACTTT	CASRQGGGENSPLHF